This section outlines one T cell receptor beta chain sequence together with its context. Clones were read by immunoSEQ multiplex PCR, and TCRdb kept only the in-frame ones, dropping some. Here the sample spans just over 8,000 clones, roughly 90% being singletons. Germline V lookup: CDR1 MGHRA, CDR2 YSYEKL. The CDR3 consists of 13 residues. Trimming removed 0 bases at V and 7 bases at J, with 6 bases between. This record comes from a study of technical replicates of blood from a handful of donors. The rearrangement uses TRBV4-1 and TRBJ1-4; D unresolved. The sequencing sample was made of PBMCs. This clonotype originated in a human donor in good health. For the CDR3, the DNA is TGCGCCAGCAGCCAAGATTGGAGTGAAAAACTGTTTTTT. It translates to CASSQDWSEKLFF.